The T cell receptor (beta chain) described here comes from a study of cytomegalovirus exposure and HLA in healthy donors. Amplification used 60 Vbeta primers and 13 Jbeta primers. Assay: immunoSEQ multiplex PCR; the TCRdb copy retains only in-frame clones and omits some. The data show 150,000 to 200,000 clones, with 70% to 80% seen just once and around 1.9% held by the top ten. The trim removed 2 bases at V and 7 bases at J, leaving 10 bases unmatched. Germline CDR1 and CDR2: MGHRA and YSYEKL. This CDR3 has 16 amino acids. Input material: PBMCs. The TCR was taken from a woman younger than 45 in good health and CMV-seropositive. The J gene is TRBJ1-5, the V gene TRBV4-1; the match to TRBD1 covers 8 bases. CDR3 loop: CASSQPGQGRGQPQHF. For the CDR3, the DNA is TGCGCCAGCAGCCAACCCGGACAGGGCAGAGGCCAGCCCCAGCATTTT.